A selection of T cell receptor beta chains follows, all from one sample in a study of chemoradiotherapy in HPV16-positive cancers. Produced via immunoSEQ multiplex PCR; TCRdb's table is partial and in-frame only. The sample lists about 790 clones; almost 85% were seen once. Here the sequenced sample was tumor tissue, taken from a patient who underwent chemoradiotherapy. Every receptor here comes from a human donor with HPV-associated anogenital cancer. Each CDR3 is given with its conserved first and last residue. The D gene is left open where the match is weak. Size tells how often a clone was seen (once, few, many) or the class of an expanded clone, and some rows leave it out.

j_call: TRBJ1-5; clone_size: NA; v_call: TRBV5-6; d_call: NA; cdr3_nt: TGTGCCAGCAGCTTTGGGTATTTAGGATTACAGCCCCAGCATTTT; cdr3_aa: CASSFGYLGLQPQHF
j_call: TRBJ1-1; clone_size: NA; v_call: TRBV7-3; d_call: NA; cdr3_nt: TGTGCCAGCAGCTTAGGGCTCGGGGGGAAAGCTTTCTTT; cdr3_aa: CASSLGLGGKAFF
j_call: TRBJ1-2; clone_size: hyperexpanded; v_call: TRBV5-4; d_call: NA; cdr3_nt: TGTGCCAGCAGCTTGGAGCCCGCAGCTAACTATGGCTACACCTTC; cdr3_aa: CASSLEPAANYGYTF
j_call: TRBJ2-1; clone_size: NA; v_call: TRBV19; d_call: TRBD1; cdr3_nt: TGTGCCAGTAGTATACAGGGGGCGTACAATGAGCAGTTCTTC; cdr3_aa: CASSIQGAYNEQFF
j_call: TRBJ2-3; clone_size: NA; v_call: TRBV19; d_call: NA; cdr3_nt: TGTGCCAGTAGTAGGCAGTCGAGGACAGATACGCAGTATTTT; cdr3_aa: CASSRQSRTDTQYF
j_call: TRBJ2-1; clone_size: NA; v_call: TRBV18; d_call: NA; cdr3_nt: TGTGCCAGCTCACCTACTCTCACCCGCTCCTACAATGAGCAGTTCTTC; cdr3_aa: CASSPTLTRSYNEQFF
j_call: TRBJ1-6; clone_size: NA; v_call: TRBV7-3; d_call: TRBD1; cdr3_nt: TGTGCCAGCAGCTGGGGGGACAGGCGAAATTCACCCCTCCACTTT; cdr3_aa: CASSWGDRRNSPLHF
j_call: TRBJ2-6; clone_size: NA; v_call: TRBV7-2; d_call: NA; cdr3_nt: TGTGCCAGCAGCGTGCCTCTTGTGGGGGCTGGGGCCAACGTCCTGACTTTC; cdr3_aa: CASSVPLVGAGANVLTF
j_call: TRBJ1-5; clone_size: NA; v_call: TRBV19; d_call: NA; cdr3_nt: TGTGCCAGTACCCTAGGGGGGTACAGGGAGCCCCAGCATTTT; cdr3_aa: CASTLGGYREPQHF
j_call: TRBJ1-1; clone_size: NA; v_call: TRBV7-9; d_call: TRBD1; cdr3_nt: TGTGCCAGCAGCTTCGATCCCAGGGGGGGCACTGAAGCTTTCTTT; cdr3_aa: CASSFDPRGGTEAFF
j_call: TRBJ2-1; clone_size: NA; v_call: TRBV19; d_call: TRBD1; cdr3_nt: TGTGCCAGTAGTCGACAGGGGGGCTACAATGAGCAGTTCTTC; cdr3_aa: CASSRQGGYNEQFF
j_call: TRBJ2-3; clone_size: NA; v_call: TRBV18; d_call: TRBD1; cdr3_nt: TGTGCCAGCTCACCGAAGCCGGGACAGGGGTTCACAGATACGCAGTATTTT; cdr3_aa: CASSPKPGQGFTDTQYF
j_call: TRBJ1-1; clone_size: NA; v_call: TRBV29-1; d_call: NA; cdr3_nt: TGCAGCTCCCTTTGGACCAGGGACACTGAAGCTTTCTTT; cdr3_aa: CSSLWTRDTEAFF
j_call: TRBJ1-3; clone_size: NA; v_call: TRBV6-1; d_call: NA; cdr3_nt: TGTGCCAGCAGTATTGACGAGGACTCTGGAAACACCATATATTTT; cdr3_aa: CASSIDEDSGNTIYF
j_call: TRBJ1-5; clone_size: NA; v_call: TRBV6-1; d_call: NA; cdr3_nt: TGTGCCAGCGCCCGGGACGGAGACAATCAGCCCCAGCATTTT; cdr3_aa: CASARDGDNQPQHF
j_call: TRBJ1-2; clone_size: few; v_call: TRBV6-1; d_call: TRBD1; cdr3_nt: TGTGCCAGCAGTGAGCTCAGGGGGCGGTCTTACTATGGCTACACCTTC; cdr3_aa: CASSELRGRSYYGYTF
j_call: TRBJ2-1; clone_size: NA; v_call: TRBV5-8; d_call: TRBD1; cdr3_nt: TGTGCCAGCAGGCTTACAGGGGGCGCGCAGTTCTTC; cdr3_aa: CASRLTGGAQFF
j_call: TRBJ1-2; clone_size: NA; v_call: TRBV27; d_call: NA; cdr3_nt: TGTGCCAGCTGGGGAGGCCTCTATGGCTACACCTTC; cdr3_aa: CASWGGLYGYTF
j_call: TRBJ1-1; clone_size: few; v_call: TRBV29-1; d_call: NA; cdr3_nt: TGCAGCGTCACACCCTGGGAAGGTAAAGCTTTCTTT; cdr3_aa: CSVTPWEGKAFF
j_call: TRBJ1-5; clone_size: NA; v_call: TRBV27; d_call: NA; cdr3_nt: TGTGCCAGCGGGGAACGGACCGTCGGCAATCAGCCCCAGCATTTT; cdr3_aa: CASGERTVGNQPQHF
j_call: TRBJ1-1; clone_size: NA; v_call: TRBV5-1; d_call: NA; cdr3_nt: TGCGCCAGCAGCTTGGCCAGAATGAACACTGAAGCCTTCTTT; cdr3_aa: CASSLARMNTEAFF
j_call: TRBJ1-1; clone_size: NA; v_call: TRBV19; d_call: NA; cdr3_nt: TGTGCCAGTTCTTCAGGGGTGGCTTTCTTT; cdr3_aa: CASSSGVAFF
j_call: TRBJ1-2; clone_size: NA; v_call: TRBV4-1; d_call: TRBD1; cdr3_nt: TGCGCCAGCAGCCAGGACAGGGTGGCTAACTATGGCTACACCTTC; cdr3_aa: CASSQDRVANYGYTF
j_call: TRBJ2-5; clone_size: NA; v_call: TRBV18; d_call: TRBD1; cdr3_nt: TGTGCCAGCTCACAAGACAGGGGAAGACAAGAGACCCAGTACTTC; cdr3_aa: CASSQDRGRQETQYF
j_call: TRBJ2-7; clone_size: NA; v_call: TRBV10-3; d_call: NA; cdr3_nt: TGTGCCATCAGGAGGGGGGGCAGTGGCCACGAGCAGTACTTC; cdr3_aa: CAIRRGGSGHEQYF
j_call: TRBJ2-7; clone_size: NA; v_call: TRBV5-4; d_call: TRBD1; cdr3_nt: TGTGCCAGCAGCTCCTGGACAGGGGGGCTAGACGAGCAGTACTTC; cdr3_aa: CASSSWTGGLDEQYF
j_call: TRBJ1-3; clone_size: NA; v_call: TRBV6-6; d_call: NA; cdr3_nt: TGTGCCAGCAGACTTTACTCTGGAAACACCATATATTTT; cdr3_aa: CASRLYSGNTIYF
j_call: TRBJ2-5; clone_size: NA; v_call: TRBV9; d_call: NA; cdr3_nt: TGTGCCAGCAGCGTAAACGGGGGCCGGGAGACCCAGTACTTC; cdr3_aa: CASSVNGGRETQYF
j_call: TRBJ1-6; clone_size: NA; v_call: TRBV4-1; d_call: NA; cdr3_nt: TGCGCCAGCAGCCAAGTCTTACGGAGCTCCTATAATTCACCCCTCCACTTT; cdr3_aa: CASSQVLRSSYNSPLHF
j_call: TRBJ2-5; clone_size: NA; v_call: TRBV5-1; d_call: NA; cdr3_nt: TGCGCCAGCAGCCCCCTGGTTTCGGGGGAGACCCAGTACTTC; cdr3_aa: CASSPLVSGETQYF
j_call: TRBJ1-6; clone_size: NA; v_call: TRBV25-1; d_call: NA; cdr3_nt: TGTGCCAGCGGGTCTCAGGATAATTCACCCCTCCACTTT; cdr3_aa: CASGSQDNSPLHF
j_call: TRBJ2-7; clone_size: NA; v_call: TRBV21-1; d_call: NA; cdr3_nt: TGTGCCAGCAGCCGGGACCGGGGTGACGAGCAGTACTTC; cdr3_aa: CASSRDRGDEQYF
j_call: TRBJ1-2; clone_size: NA; v_call: TRBV2; d_call: NA; cdr3_nt: TGTGCCAGCAGAGCATCCGCCGGTACACCGCAAACCTCCTATGGCTACACCTTC; cdr3_aa: CASRASAGTPQTSYGYTF
j_call: TRBJ2-2; clone_size: NA; v_call: TRBV6-4; d_call: NA; cdr3_nt: TGTGCCAGCAGTGACACGAGCACCGGGGAGCTGTTTTTT; cdr3_aa: CASSDTSTGELFF
j_call: TRBJ2-7; clone_size: NA; v_call: TRBV14; d_call: TRBD1; cdr3_nt: TGTGCCAGCAGCCTGCGGACAGGGTCCTACGAGCAGTACTTC; cdr3_aa: CASSLRTGSYEQYF
j_call: TRBJ1-1; clone_size: NA; v_call: TRBV6-6; d_call: NA; cdr3_nt: TGTGCCAGCAGTTACTCGAGGGATAGAGGCACTGAAGCTTTCTTT; cdr3_aa: CASSYSRDRGTEAFF
j_call: TRBJ1-1; clone_size: NA; v_call: TRBV7-9; d_call: NA; cdr3_nt: TGTGCCAGCAGCTTGGGGGGCGCTGCTGAAGCTTTCTTT; cdr3_aa: CASSLGGAAEAFF
j_call: TRBJ1-1; clone_size: few; v_call: TRBV6-1; d_call: NA; cdr3_nt: TGTGCCAGCAGTCTTTATAGTAGGGAAGCTTTCTTT; cdr3_aa: CASSLYSREAFF
j_call: TRBJ2-1; clone_size: once; v_call: TRBV25-1; d_call: NA; cdr3_nt: TGTGCCAGCAGTGAGGTTTCCAGCTCCTACAATGAGCAGTTCTTC; cdr3_aa: CASSEVSSSYNEQFF